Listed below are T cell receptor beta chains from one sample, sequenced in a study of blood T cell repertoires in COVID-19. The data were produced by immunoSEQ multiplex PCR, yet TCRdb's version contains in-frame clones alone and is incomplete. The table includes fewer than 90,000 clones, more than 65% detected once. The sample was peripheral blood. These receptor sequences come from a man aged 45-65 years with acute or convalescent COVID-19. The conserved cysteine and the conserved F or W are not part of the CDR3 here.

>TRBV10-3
AISTGTAYNSPLH
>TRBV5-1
ASSLAGTEETQY
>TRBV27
ASSATTTSNQPQH
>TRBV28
ASILPGQGGTEAF
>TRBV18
ASSPGQGGSEPQH
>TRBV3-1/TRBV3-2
ASSHGVRTPKETQY
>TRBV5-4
ASSNTGSTDTQY
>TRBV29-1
SVGNSFNEKLF
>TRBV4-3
ASSQDAGLNTGELF
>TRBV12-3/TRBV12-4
ASTRDIYEQY
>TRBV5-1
ASSQGSNYGYT
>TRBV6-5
ASSYSSRINQPQH
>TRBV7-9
ASSLTRGNTEAF
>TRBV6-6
ASRTTGYRTYEQY
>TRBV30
AWSTARGRNQPQH
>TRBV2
ASSVTRSANEQF
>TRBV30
AWQGTSTEAF
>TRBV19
ASRGQGIAKNIQY